The entry below gives a single T cell receptor beta chain sequence along with its context. These data come from a study of blood T cell repertoires in COVID-19. CDR1 and CDR2 (germline): KGHSH, LQKENI. This CDR3 has 14 amino acids. The V and J ends lost 3 bases and 6 bases respectively, with 14 bases between them. The authors' processing: Nucleated cell counts were estimated from reference gene primer amplification. Clones were sequenced by immunoSEQ multiplex PCR, and TCRdb holds only the in-frame ones, with some missing. V and J calls and clone size come straight from that table; D and trimming were deduced from the DNA. The data contain about 180,000 clones, nearly 90% of them seen just once; the ten biggest clones take up 1.9%.

The sequence derives from a man younger than 30 who had recovered from COVID-19. The chain combines TRBV18 with TRBJ1-1; TRBD1 might be the D (6 bases). Sequenced material: peripheral blood. CDR3 in amino acids: CASSPSPSGAEAFF. CDR3 sequence (DNA): TGTGCCAGCTCACCGTCGCCCTCAGGGGCTGAAGCTTTCTTT.